This is a list of T cell receptor beta chains from one sample in a study of blood T cells in healthy people across ages. Via MiXCR, TCRdb re-called the 5' RACE reads, giving one row per CDR3 protein. The table has 800,000 or so distinct CDR3 sequences, around a quarter seen once. This sample was also put to use in a study of T cells of mothers and their children.

The sequenced sample consisted of blood. Every receptor here comes from a boy between 10 and 17 years old in good health. Each CDR3 is given with its conserved first and last residue. Each record gives: CDR3 protein, CDR3 DNA, D gene, clone size, V gene, J gene. The D gene is left open where the match is weak. Clone sizes are given selectively: once, few, many, or a class where the clone is expanded.

CDR3aa: CASSEASGVNSPLHF
CDR3nt: TGTGCCAGCAGTGAAGCGTCAGGGGTGAATTCACCCCTCCACTTT
d_gene: NA
abundance: NA
v_gene: TRBV6-1
j_gene: TRBJ1-6

CDR3aa: CAGSRSGRPGSYNEQFF
CDR3nt: TGTGCCGGCAGTCGTAGCGGGAGGCCTGGCTCCTACAATGAGCAGTTCTTC
d_gene: TRBD2
abundance: NA
v_gene: TRBV6-2/TRBV6-3
j_gene: TRBJ2-1

CDR3aa: CSARLAGVLVDEQYF
CDR3nt: TGCAGTGCTAGACTAGCGGGAGTCCTAGTGGACGAGCAGTACTTC
d_gene: TRBD2
abundance: once
v_gene: TRBV20-1
j_gene: TRBJ2-7

CDR3aa: CASSLAPAGRETQYF
CDR3nt: TGTGCCAGCAGCTTAGCCCCAGCGGGTAGAGAGACCCAGTACTTC
d_gene: NA
abundance: few
v_gene: TRBV7-2
j_gene: TRBJ2-5

CDR3aa: CSAPIQGPPQETQYF
CDR3nt: TGCAGCGCCCCGATCCAGGGGCCGCCTCAAGAGACCCAGTACTTC
d_gene: NA
abundance: NA
v_gene: TRBV29-1
j_gene: TRBJ2-5

CDR3aa: CASSDQGRSSYEQYF
CDR3nt: TGTGCCAGCAGTGACCAGGGGCGCAGCTCCTACGAGCAGTACTTC
d_gene: NA
abundance: NA
v_gene: TRBV6-2/TRBV6-3
j_gene: TRBJ2-7

CDR3aa: CASSQGTRVGNIQYF
CDR3nt: TGTGCCAGCAGTCAGGGGACAAGGGTGGGGAACATTCAGTACTTC
d_gene: NA
abundance: few
v_gene: TRBV28
j_gene: TRBJ2-4

CDR3aa: CASSDRGTEAFF
CDR3nt: TGTGCCAGCAGCGACAGGGGGACCGAAGCTTTCTTT
d_gene: TRBD1
abundance: few
v_gene: TRBV12-3/TRBV12-4
j_gene: TRBJ1-1

CDR3aa: CASSVGGGGAAFF
CDR3nt: TGTGCCAGCAGCGTAGGAGGGGGAGGAGCAGCTTTCTTT
d_gene: NA
abundance: few
v_gene: TRBV9
j_gene: TRBJ1-1

CDR3aa: CASSGGVGETQYF
CDR3nt: TGTGCCAGCAGCGGAGGGGTCGGTGAGACCCAGTACTTC
d_gene: NA
abundance: NA
v_gene: TRBV7-2
j_gene: TRBJ2-5